This T cell receptor beta chain was sequenced for a study of cytomegalovirus exposure and HLA in healthy donors. At the level of the study: Among several hundred genotyped donors, about 83% fell in the Caucasian-associated ancestry cluster.

Study-wide findings and caveats: Sequencing likely generated an artifact that appeared as a cluster of highly shared sequence variants. Later work showed greater clonal expansion in HLA-associated TCR beta chains than in equally common others. An apparent linkage of common viral pathogens to several of the most significant clusters emerged in a later analysis.

As concerns this clone: The antigen is not known.

It was with 60 Vbeta and 13 Jbeta primers that the PCR ran. Method: immunoSEQ multiplex PCR; TCRdb's copy keeps in-frame clones and lacks some. The sample yields around 100,000 clones, 76% seen once. Per the germline V gene, CDR1 is SNHLY and CDR2 is FYNNEI. CDR3 length: 14 amino acids. V was pared by 7 bases and J by 1 base, with 6 bases of the junction left unmatched. The chain links TRBV2 to TRBJ1-2, with 7 positions matching TRBD1. The sample consisted of PBMCs. This sequence originates from a woman aged 18 to 35 in good health and CMV-seropositive. Here the CDR3 reads CASTPGQLNYGYTF. The CDR3 bases are TGTGCCAGCACCCCGGGACAGCTTAACTATGGCTACACCTTC.